Listed here is a single T cell receptor (beta chain). Authors' data handling: Amplification of reference gene primers provided the estimated nucleated cell counts. Using immunoSEQ multiplex PCR, the repertoire was profiled, and TCRdb retains in-frame clones only, with some absent. V, J and clone size derive from that table, while D and trimming were established from the DNA sequence. The sample lists over 7,000 clones; approximately 88% were seen once. The sample belongs to a study of blood T cell repertoires in COVID-19. At the level of the study: Italy, Spain and the United States were the sources of the convalescent and acute COVID-19 samples. PBMCs, B-cell-depleted T cells, or T cells provided the cDNA or gDNA that made up the material.

The CDR3 loop spans 15 amino acids. V dropped 3 bases and J dropped 2; count of bases not matched to a gene: 6. From germline, CDR1 is MDHEN and CDR2 SYDVKM. This chain links TRBV28 with TRBJ2-5, with 7 positions matching TRBD1. The source of this sequence is a human donor in a cohort sampled during active COVID-19. Sequences were obtained from peripheral blood. CDR3 in DNA: TGTGCCAGCAGTTTCGGGACAGAGTTACAAGAGACCCAGTACTTC. It is translated as CASSFGTELQETQYF. Full variable domain (outside the CDR3, taken from reference TRBV28 and TRBJ2-5): DVKVTQSSRYLVKRTGEKVFLECVQDMDHENMFWYRQDPGLGLRLIYFSYDVKMKEKGDIPEGYSVSREKKERFSLILESASTNQTSMYLCASSFGTELQETQYFGPGTRLLVL.